Sequencing of this T cell receptor beta chain was carried out in a study of blood T cell repertoires in COVID-19 (TCRdb year 2020). Context from the whole study: Collaborator samples came from the United States, Italy and Spain and covered acute and convalescent phases of COVID-19. Nearly every sample came with metadata listing a de-identified subject ID, COVID-19 status, age in years and sex. Where available, HLA class I and class II types were taken from metadata supplied by the sample provider and were not determined by assay-based typing. The repertoires were released in a freely available public database intended as a resource for research on the immune response to SARS-CoV-2. The dataset comprised deeply sampled blood TCRbeta repertoires from subjects exposed to, actively infected with, or recovered from COVID-19. Samples came from the ongoing ImmuneRACE study (first 160 participants) plus 1,254 subjects from 6 global collaborators. The prospective study material was composed of cDNA or gDNA derived from T cells, B-cell-depleted T cells, or PBMCs.

The collaborating institutions used their own protocols to collect whole blood in K2EDTA tubes. For TCRbeta analysis, collaborators shipped samples in one of three forms: frozen whole blood, isolated PBMCs, or DNA extracted from either of those sample types. With regard to this clone: The antigen it recognizes is unknown. No qualities accompany the bases; no much larger clone lies one base away.

The immunoSEQ Assay, a bias-controlled multiplex PCR, was used to amplify TCRbeta CDR3 regions from genomic DNA. The authors' analysis ran thus. The number of nucleated cells in each sample was estimated from the amplification of reference gene primers within the assay. Sequence reads were collapsed and filtered to measure the absolute abundance of every unique TCRbeta CDR3 rearrangement. Productive Simpson clonality was computed per sample as the square root of Simpson's diversity index over productive rearrangements. TCRdb limited this immuneACCESS table to in-frame rearrangements with V and J called. A share of clones is missing; checked studies link under half to unresolved V genes, and the rest is unexplained. That table gives V, J and clone size, and the DNA gave D and trimming. Recorded for this sample are about 130,000 clones; 65% to 90% of them occurred a single time. In total, the top ten clones hold over 25% of the sample.

The germline V gene sets CDR1 to MNHEY and CDR2 to SVGAGI. Trimming costs V 6 bases and J 3 bases, and their ends lie 9 bases apart. There are 14 amino acids in the CDR3, from cysteine to phenylalanine inclusive. Kept here is only the CDR3 DNA, which spans 42 bases and is read in frame from base 1. Study-wide findings and limitations: The quantity of clinical and demographic metadata differed by source and by participant and was supplied without curation.

The chain employs TRBV6-5 and TRBJ1-6, with the identity of the D gene unclear. This clonotype originated in a woman older than 75 with acute or convalescent COVID-19. The sequenced sample was peripheral blood. The CDR3 is CASSLQFYNSPLHF. The sequenced DNA: TGTGCCAGCAGCTTACAGTTCTATAATTCACCCCTCCACTTT.